This T cell receptor beta chain was documented in a study of T cell responses to AZD1222 COVID-19 vaccine (dated by TCRdb to 2020 to 2023). Context from the whole study: AZD1222 recipients whose second dose came at about 4 weeks and those whose second dose came at about 12 weeks were combined into one group, since spike-specific TCR depth and breadth did not differ between the two schedules. Trial participants were enrolled by age into 18-55, 56-69 and 70-plus year subgroups, with around 150, 28 and 57 TCR-sequenced participants respectively. TCR sequencing was performed for approximately 240 trial participants, of whom some 200 were given two doses of AZD1222 and around 25 were given two doses of MenACWY control vaccine.

The label giving this sample's time point can be read as: baseline before first vaccination. Samples from vaccinated people were obtained from the UK trials COV001 and COV002, which included a single-blind randomized controlled phase 2/3 trial of AZD1222 (ChAdOx1 nCoV-19) in healthy adults. For TCRbeta chain sequencing, PBMC samples from trial participants were taken at day 0 and at day 28 after the second dose. Results and caveats for the whole study, not just this receptor: The whole spike protein was spanned by vaccine-associated CD4 TCRs, and dominant responses were seen in regions 160-218 and 743-854. The 56-69-year group was small, and its depth increase did not reach significance, likely because of low power. No day 14 peak-response samples were available, so repertoires were characterized only after the peak T cell response. Reportedly, almost half of the unique spike-specific TCRs recognized epitopes lying outside the regions that are mutated in the B.1.351 and B.1.1.7 variants. Participants were mostly white British, with more females than males. The authors suggested clonal diversity may have been underestimated. Only 5 to 7 AZD1222 recipients were SARS-CoV-2 seropositive at baseline, limiting conclusions about previously exposed vaccinees. After two AZD1222 doses, both the breadth and the depth of spike-specific TCRs were significantly higher than at day 0 and than in MenACWY recipients.

The CDR3 regions of human TCRbeta chains were analyzed by immunosequencing. As for the original processing: TCRs in the repertoires were compared against a reference library of SARS-CoV-2-specific TCRs that had been generated with the MIRA antigen-specificity platform. Breadth was defined as the fraction of unique TCRs that were SARS-CoV-2-associated, and depth was defined as the fraction of total T cells that were SARS-CoV-2-associated. Using the MIRA data, every spike-specific TCR was mapped to the spike region that the TCR reacted to and assigned to either a CD4 or a CD8 class. Log10-transformed breadth and depth values were compared by one-way ANOVA with Sidak's multiple comparisons tests. Drawn from immuneACCESS, this table holds only the in-frame rearrangements with V and J called that TCRdb kept. Clones are partly lost; checked studies trace under half to an unresolved V gene and leave the rest unexplained. That table supplies the V and J calls and clone size; D and trimming were determined from the DNA. The sample includes some 150,000 clones, with around 88% observed a single time. The ten largest make up around 3.5% of the sample.

To note about this clone: Its antigen remains undetermined. The sample holds no much larger clone one base away, and base qualities are not on file.

CDR1 and CDR2, looked up from the germline V gene, are MNHEY and SVGAGI. Trimming at the junction amounts to 4 bases on V and 0 bases on J, and the germline ends lie 12 bases apart. The cysteine opens and the phenylalanine closes a CDR3 of 16 amino acids. The CDR3 DNA has 48 bases and is translated from base 1. This TCR was sampled from an adult in good health. The V and J genes are TRBV6-5 and TRBJ1-4; the best D guess is TRBD1, with 5 bases matching. The sample consisted of peripheral blood, taken on day 0 of AZD1222 vaccination. The nucleotides are TGTGCCAGCAGTTCCCAGGGTCTTCCAACTAATGAAAAACTGTTTTTT. Its protein product is CASSSQGLPTNEKLFF.